The clone carrying this TCR beta chain has only a few counts. Total RNA extraction was carried out from unfractionated whole blood. The authors' processing: Per-sample TCR counts ranged from about 23,224 to 690,600, median about 100,000. TCRdb reprocessed the 5' RACE reads via MiXCR and lists one record per CDR3 protein. It is TCRdb's table, rather than the study itself, that gives the V and J calls and clone size. The table lists some 78,000 distinct CDR3 sequences, about 8% of them singletons, with approximately 2.3% in the top ten. The source of the sample is a study of human T cells and chemical hapten exposure. The CDR3 has 13 residues. The V gene lost 7 bases and the J gene lost 4 bases, with 12 bases spanning the gap. Germline V lookup: CDR1 MNHEY, CDR2 SMNVEV (reference sequence).

This chain joins TRBV27 and TRBJ2-3; D remains ambiguous. The TCR comes from a male donor in good health. CDR3 sequence reads: CASTQSSSDTQYF. Written as DNA, the CDR3 is TGTGCCAGCACCCAATCCTCGTCAGATACGCAGTATTTT.